This T cell receptor (beta chain) was sequenced in a study of CD8+CD57+ T cells in acquired aplastic anemia. Many counts were recorded for this clonotype. Selection for sequencing was limited to patients who had shown CD8+CD57+ cell expansion by flow cytometry. Trimming took off 1 base at V and 6 bases at J, with 15 bases between the two ends. The CDR3 loop spans 15 amino acids. Germline lookup yields CDR1 SGHTA and CDR2 FQGNSA. Template material for TCR beta VDJ and CDR3 profiling consisted of genomic DNA. TCRdb redid the calling of the reads with MiXCR, one entry per CDR3 protein. The sample includes around 200,000 distinct CDR3 sequences, under 50% of them seen just once.

The receptor was derived from a human donor with aplastic anemia. The V gene is TRBV7-2, the J gene TRBJ1-2, with D possibly TRBD1 on 6 matching bases. Sequenced sample: sorted CD4+, CD8+, or CD8+CD57+ T cells (not recorded which) from PBMCs. This CDR3 reads CASSLEGRRGDGYTF. In nucleotides, the CDR3 is TGTGCCAGCAGCTTAGAGGGCCGGAGGGGGGATGGCTACACCTTC.